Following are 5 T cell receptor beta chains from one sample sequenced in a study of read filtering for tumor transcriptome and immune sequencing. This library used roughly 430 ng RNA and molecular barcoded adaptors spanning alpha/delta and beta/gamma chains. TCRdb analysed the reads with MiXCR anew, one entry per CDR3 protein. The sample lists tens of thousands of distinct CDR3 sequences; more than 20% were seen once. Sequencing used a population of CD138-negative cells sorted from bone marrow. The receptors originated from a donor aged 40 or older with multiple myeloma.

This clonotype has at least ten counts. This CDR3 is CASSESNIGELFF. Here the CDR3 DNA reads TGCGCCAGCAGTGAGTCGAATATCGGGGAGCTGTTTTTT. The chain uses TRBV10-2 and TRBJ2-2; D call uncertain. The germline V gene has CDR1 WSHSY and CDR2 SAAADI. This CDR3 contains 13 residues. V gave up 0 bases and J gave up 7 bases, with 6 bases separating them.

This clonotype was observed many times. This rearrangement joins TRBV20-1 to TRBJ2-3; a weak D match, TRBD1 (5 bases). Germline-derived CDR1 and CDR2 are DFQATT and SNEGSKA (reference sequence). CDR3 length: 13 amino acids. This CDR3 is CSLSTGATDTQYF. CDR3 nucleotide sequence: TGCAGCCTTTCCACTGGGGCCACAGATACGCAGTATTTT.

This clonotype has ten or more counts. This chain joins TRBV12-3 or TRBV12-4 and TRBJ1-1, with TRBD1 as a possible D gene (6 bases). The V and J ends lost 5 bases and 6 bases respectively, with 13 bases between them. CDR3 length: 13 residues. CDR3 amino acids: CASSPGGGAEAFF. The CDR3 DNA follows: TGTGCCAGCAGTCCCGGAGGGGGGGCTGAAGCTTTCTTT.

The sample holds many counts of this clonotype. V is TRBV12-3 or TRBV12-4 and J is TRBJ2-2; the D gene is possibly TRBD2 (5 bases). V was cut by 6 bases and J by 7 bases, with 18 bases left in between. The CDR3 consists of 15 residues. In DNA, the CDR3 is TGTGCCAGCAGCCGTACTAGAGTTTATGGCGGGGAGCTGTTTTTT. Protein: CASSRTRVYGGELFF.

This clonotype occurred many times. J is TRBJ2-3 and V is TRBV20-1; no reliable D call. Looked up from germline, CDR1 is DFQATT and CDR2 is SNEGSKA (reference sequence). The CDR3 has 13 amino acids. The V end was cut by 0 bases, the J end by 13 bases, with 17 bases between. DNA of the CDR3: TGCAGTGCTAGAGATATTGTCGCTGGCCCAAAGTATTTT. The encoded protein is CSARDIVAGPKYF.